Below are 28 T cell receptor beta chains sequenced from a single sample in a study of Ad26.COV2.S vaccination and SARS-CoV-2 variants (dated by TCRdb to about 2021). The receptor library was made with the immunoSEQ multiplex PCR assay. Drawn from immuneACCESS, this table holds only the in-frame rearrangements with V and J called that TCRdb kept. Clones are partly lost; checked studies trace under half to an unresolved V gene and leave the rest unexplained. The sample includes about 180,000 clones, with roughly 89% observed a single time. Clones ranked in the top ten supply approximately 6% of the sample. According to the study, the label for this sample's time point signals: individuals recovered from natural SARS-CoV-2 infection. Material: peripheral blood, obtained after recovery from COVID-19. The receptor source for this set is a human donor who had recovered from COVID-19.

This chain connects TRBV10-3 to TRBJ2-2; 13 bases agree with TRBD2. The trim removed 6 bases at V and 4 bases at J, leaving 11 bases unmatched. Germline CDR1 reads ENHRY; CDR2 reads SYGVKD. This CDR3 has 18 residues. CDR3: CAIRVVTSGGSGTGELFF. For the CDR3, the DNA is TGTGCCATCAGGGTCGTGACTAGCGGGGGGTCAGGCACCGGGGAGCTGTTTTTT.

In DNA, the CDR3 is TGTGCCAGCAGTTTCCTAAGGACAGGGGTCAATCAGCCCCAGCATTTT. Amino acid sequence: CASSFLRTGVNQPQHF. The chain uses TRBV2 and TRBJ1-5; TRBD1 aligns across 9 bases. The germline gives CDR1 SNHLY, CDR2 FYNNEI. V lost 5 bases and J lost 3; bases outside the gene matches: 8. There are 16 residues in the CDR3.

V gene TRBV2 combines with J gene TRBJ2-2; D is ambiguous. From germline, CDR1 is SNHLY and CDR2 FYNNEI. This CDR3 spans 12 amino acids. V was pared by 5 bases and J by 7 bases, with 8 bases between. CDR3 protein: CASSPEVGELFF. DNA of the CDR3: TGTGCCAGCAGTCCTGAAGTCGGGGAGCTGTTTTTT. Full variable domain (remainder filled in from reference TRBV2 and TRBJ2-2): EPEVTQTPSHQVTQMGQEVILRCVPISNHLYFYWYRQILGQKVEFLVSFYNNEISEKSEIFDDQFSVERPDGSNFTLKIRSTKLEDSAMYFCASSPEVGELFFGEGSRLTVL.

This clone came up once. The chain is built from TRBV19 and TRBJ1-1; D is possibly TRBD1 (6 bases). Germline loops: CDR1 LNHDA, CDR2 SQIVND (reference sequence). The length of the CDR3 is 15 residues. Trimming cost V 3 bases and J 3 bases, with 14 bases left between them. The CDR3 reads CASSIRGGIDTEAFF. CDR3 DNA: TGTGCCAGTAGTATTAGGGGGGGAATTGACACTGAAGCTTTCTTT.

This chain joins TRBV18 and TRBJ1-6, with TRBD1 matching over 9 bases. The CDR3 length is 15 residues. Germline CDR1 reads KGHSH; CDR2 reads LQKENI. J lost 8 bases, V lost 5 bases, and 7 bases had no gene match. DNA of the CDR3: TGTGCCAGCTCAGCGGAACAGGGGGCACATTCACCCCTCCACTTT. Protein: CASSAEQGAHSPLHF.

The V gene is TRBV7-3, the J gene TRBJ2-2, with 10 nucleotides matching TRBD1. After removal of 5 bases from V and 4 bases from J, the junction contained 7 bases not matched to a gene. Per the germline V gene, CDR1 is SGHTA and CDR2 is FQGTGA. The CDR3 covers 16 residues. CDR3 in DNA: TGTGCCAGCAGCCTCACCGGGACAGGGGCCACCGGGGAGCTGTTTTTT. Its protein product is CASSLTGTGATGELFF.

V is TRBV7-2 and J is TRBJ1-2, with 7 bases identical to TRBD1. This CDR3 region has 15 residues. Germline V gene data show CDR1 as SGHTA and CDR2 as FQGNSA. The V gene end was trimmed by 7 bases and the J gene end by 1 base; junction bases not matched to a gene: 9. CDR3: CASIQRDSYNYGYTF. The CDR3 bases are TGTGCCAGCATCCAACGGGACAGCTATAACTATGGCTACACCTTC. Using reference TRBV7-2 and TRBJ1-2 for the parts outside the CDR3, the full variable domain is GAGVSQSPSNKVTEKGKDVELRCDPISGHTALYWYRQSLGQGLEFLIYFQGNSAPDKSGLPSDRFSAERTGGSVSTLTIQRTQQEDSAVYLCASIQRDSYNYGYTFGSGTRLTVV.

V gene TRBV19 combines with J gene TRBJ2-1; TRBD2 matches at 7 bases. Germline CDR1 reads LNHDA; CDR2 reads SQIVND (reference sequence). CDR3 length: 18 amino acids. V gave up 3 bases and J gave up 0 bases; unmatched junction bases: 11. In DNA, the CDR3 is TGTGCCAGTAGTATCGACGGGGGGTTTTTGAGCTCCTACAATGAGCAGTTCTTC. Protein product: CASSIDGGFLSSYNEQFF.

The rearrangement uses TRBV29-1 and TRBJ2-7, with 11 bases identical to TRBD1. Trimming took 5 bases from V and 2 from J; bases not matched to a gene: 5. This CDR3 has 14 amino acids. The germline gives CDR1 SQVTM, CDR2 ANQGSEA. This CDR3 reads CSVSQGQGAYEQYF. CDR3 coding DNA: TGCAGCGTTTCTCAGGGACAGGGGGCCTACGAGCAGTACTTC.

The CDR3 DNA reads as TGTGCCAGCAGTGTTGATTCAAGGGGGTATGGCTACACCTTC. Translating gives CASSVDSRGYGYTF. The V call is TRBV2, the J call TRBJ1-2; a weak D match, TRBD1 (6 bases). The germline CDR1 and CDR2 sequences are SNHLY and FYNNEI. V dropped 4 bases and J dropped 5 bases, with 14 bases sitting between them. The CDR3 covers 14 residues. The full variable domain, rest sourced from reference TRBV2 and TRBJ1-2, is EPEVTQTPSHQVTQMGQEVILRCVPISNHLYFYWYRQILGQKVEFLVSFYNNEISEKSEIFDDQFSVERPDGSNFTLKIRSTKLEDSAMYFCASSVDSRGYGYTFGSGTRLTVV.

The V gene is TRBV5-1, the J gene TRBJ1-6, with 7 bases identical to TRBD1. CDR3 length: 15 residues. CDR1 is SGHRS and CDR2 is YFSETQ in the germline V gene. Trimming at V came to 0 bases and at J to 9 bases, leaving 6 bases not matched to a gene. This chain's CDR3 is CASSLDRGPVSPLHF. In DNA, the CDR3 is TGCGCCAGCAGCTTGGACAGGGGCCCAGTTTCACCCCTCCACTTT.

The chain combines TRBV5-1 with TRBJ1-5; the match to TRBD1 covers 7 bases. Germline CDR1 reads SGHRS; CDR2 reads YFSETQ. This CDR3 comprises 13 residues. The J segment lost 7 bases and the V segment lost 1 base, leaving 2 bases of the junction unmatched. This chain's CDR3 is CASSLTGEQPQHF. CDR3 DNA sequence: TGCGCCAGCAGCTTGACAGGGGAGCAGCCCCAGCATTTT.

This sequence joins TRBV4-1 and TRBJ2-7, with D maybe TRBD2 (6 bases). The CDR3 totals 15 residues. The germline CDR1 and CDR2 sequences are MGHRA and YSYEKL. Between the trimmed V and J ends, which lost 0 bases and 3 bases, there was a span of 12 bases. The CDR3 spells CASSQEGTSIYEQYF. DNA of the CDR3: TGCGCCAGCAGCCAAGAAGGGACTTCTATCTACGAGCAGTACTTC.

CDR3 in amino acids: CASSAGEGARQFF. DNA of the CDR3: TGTGCCAGCAGCGCGGGGGAGGGGGCCCGGCAGTTCTTC. V and J are TRBV9 and TRBJ2-1; D could derive from TRBD1 or TRBD2 (7 bases each). Germline lookup yields CDR1 SGDLS and CDR2 YYNGEE. Trimming removed 3 bases at V and 12 bases at J, with 16 bases between. This CDR3 contains 13 residues. The full variable domain, in which reference TRBV9 and TRBJ2-1 provide the parts outside the CDR3, is DSGVTQTPKHLITATGQRVTLRCSPRSGDLSVYWYQQSLDQGLQFLIQYYNGEERAKGNILERFSAQQFPDLHSELNLSSLELGDSALYFCASSAGEGARQFFGPGTRLTVL.

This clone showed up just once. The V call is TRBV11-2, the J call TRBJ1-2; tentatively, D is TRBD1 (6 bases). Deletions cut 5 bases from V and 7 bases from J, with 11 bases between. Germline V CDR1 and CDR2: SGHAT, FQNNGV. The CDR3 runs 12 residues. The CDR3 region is CASSLNRVGYTF. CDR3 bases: TGTGCCAGCAGCCTGAACAGGGTTGGCTACACCTTC.

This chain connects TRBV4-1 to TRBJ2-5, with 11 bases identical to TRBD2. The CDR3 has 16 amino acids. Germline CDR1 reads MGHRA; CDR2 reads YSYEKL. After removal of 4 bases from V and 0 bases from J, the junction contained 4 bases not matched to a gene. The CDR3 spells CASSPLGLADQETQYF. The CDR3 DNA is TGCGCCAGCAGCCCCTTGGGACTAGCGGACCAAGAGACCCAGTACTTC.

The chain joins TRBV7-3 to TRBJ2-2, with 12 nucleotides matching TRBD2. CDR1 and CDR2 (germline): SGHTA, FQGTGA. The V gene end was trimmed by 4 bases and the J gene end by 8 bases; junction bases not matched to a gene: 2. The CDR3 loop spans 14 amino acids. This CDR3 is CASSSGLAGGELFF. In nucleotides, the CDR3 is TGTGCCAGCAGCTCTGGACTAGCGGGAGGGGAGCTGTTTTTT.

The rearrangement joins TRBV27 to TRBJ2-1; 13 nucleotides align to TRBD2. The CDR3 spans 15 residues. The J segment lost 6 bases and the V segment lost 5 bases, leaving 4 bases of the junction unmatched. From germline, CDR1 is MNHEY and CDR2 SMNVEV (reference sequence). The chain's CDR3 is CASSLGLAGINEQFF. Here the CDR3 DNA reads TGTGCCAGCAGTCTGGGACTAGCGGGAATCAATGAGCAGTTCTTC.

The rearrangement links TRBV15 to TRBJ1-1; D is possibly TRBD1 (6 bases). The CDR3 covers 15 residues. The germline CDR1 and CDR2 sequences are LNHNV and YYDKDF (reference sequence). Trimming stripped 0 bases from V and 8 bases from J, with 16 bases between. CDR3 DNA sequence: TGTGCCACCAGCAGAGAGTTACCGGGGGCAGCCGAAGCTTTCTTT. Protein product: CATSRELPGAAEAFF.

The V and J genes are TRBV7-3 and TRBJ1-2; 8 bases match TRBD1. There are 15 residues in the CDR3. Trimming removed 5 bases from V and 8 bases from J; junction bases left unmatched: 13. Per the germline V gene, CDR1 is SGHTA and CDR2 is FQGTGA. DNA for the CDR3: TGTGCCAGCAGCCTTTCGGGACAGGACCCTTGGGGCTACACCTTC. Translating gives CASSLSGQDPWGYTF.

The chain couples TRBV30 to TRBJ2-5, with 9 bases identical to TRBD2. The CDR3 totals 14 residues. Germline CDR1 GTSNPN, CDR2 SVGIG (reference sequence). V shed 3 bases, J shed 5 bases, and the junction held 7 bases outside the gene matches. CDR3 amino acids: CAWSAGLAGETQYF. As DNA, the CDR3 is TGTGCCTGGAGCGCGGGACTAGCAGGGGAGACCCAGTACTTC.

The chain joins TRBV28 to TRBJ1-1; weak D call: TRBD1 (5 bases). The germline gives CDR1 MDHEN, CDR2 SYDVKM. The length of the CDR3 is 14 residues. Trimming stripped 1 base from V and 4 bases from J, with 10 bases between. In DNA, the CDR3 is TGTGCCAGCAGTTTATTTGGGGGTGGCACTGAAGCTTTCTTT. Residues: CASSLFGGGTEAFF. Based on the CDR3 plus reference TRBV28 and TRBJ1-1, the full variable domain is DVKVTQSSRYLVKRTGEKVFLECVQDMDHENMFWYRQDPGLGLRLIYFSYDVKMKEKGDIPEGYSVSREKKERFSLILESASTNQTSMYLCASSLFGGGTEAFFGQGTRLTVV.

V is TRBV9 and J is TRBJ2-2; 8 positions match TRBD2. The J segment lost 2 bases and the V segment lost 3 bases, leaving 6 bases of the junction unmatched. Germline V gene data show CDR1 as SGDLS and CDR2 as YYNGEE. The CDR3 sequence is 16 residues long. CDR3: CASSAPGLVNTGELFF. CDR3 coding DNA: TGTGCCAGCAGCGCCCCGGGACTAGTTAACACCGGGGAGCTGTTTTTT.

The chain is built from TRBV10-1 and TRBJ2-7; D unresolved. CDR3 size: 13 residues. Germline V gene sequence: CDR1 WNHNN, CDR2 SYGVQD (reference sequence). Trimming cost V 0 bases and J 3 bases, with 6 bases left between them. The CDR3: CASSESGSYEQYF. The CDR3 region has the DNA TGCGCCAGCAGTGAGTCGGGTAGCTACGAGCAGTACTTC.

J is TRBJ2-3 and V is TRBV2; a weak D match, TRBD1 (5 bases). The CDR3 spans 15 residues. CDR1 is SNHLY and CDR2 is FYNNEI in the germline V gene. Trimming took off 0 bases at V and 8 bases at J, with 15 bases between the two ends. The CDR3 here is CASSEAGRGRGTQYF. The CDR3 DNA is TGTGCCAGCAGTGAAGCAGGACGTGGAAGGGGTACGCAGTATTTT.

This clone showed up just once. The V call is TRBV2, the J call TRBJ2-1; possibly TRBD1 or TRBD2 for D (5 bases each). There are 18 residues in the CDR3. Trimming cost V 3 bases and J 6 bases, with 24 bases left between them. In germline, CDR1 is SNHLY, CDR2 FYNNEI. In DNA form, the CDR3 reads TGTGCCAGCAGTGATTGGGGGAGTGGTGGAGTGCCCTCCAATGAGCAGTTCTTC. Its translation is CASSDWGSGGVPSNEQFF. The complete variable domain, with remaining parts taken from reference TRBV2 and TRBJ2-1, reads EPEVTQTPSHQVTQMGQEVILRCVPISNHLYFYWYRQILGQKVEFLVSFYNNEISEKSEIFDDQFSVERPDGSNFTLKIRSTKLEDSAMYFCASSDWGSGGVPSNEQFFGPGTRLTVL.

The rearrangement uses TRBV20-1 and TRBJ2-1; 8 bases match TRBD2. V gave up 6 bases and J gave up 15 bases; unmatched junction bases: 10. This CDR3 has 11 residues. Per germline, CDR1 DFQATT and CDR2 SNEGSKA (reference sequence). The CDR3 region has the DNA TGCAGTGCCGAGGCGGGACTAGATCTGTTCTTC. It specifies CSAEAGLDLFF.

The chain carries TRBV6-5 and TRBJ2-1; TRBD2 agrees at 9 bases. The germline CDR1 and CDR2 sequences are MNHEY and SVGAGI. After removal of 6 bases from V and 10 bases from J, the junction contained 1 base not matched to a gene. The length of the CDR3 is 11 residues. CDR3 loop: CASSGLAEQFF. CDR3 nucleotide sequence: TGTGCCAGCAGCGGACTAGCGGAGCAGTTCTTC.